These T cell receptor beta chains were read from a single sample in a study of T-cell memory formation after mild COVID-19. Each CDR3 protein gets one entry after TCRdb re-called the 5' RACE reads with MiXCR. The data show 300,000 to 350,000 distinct CDR3 sequences, with around an eighth seen just once and 21% held by the top ten. The sequencing input was PBMCs or a T cell subset sorted from them (not recorded which). All receptors come from a man younger than 35 who had mild COVID-19 (a few samples of this study predate the infection). Cell type and time point are not known. The CDR3 runs from the conserved cysteine through the conserved F or W. D genes are given only for firm matches. Some rows mark clone size as missing; the rest say once, few, many or name a class of expanded clone.

cdr3_nt cdr3_aa j_call v_call clone_size d_call
TGTGCCAGTAGTACGGGACAGCTGATCCAAGAGACCCAGTACTTC CASSTGQLIQETQYF TRBJ2-5 TRBV19 - TRBD1
TGTGCCAGCAGTTACATCGGGGTTTCCTCAGATACGCAGTATTTT CASSYIGVSSDTQYF TRBJ2-3 TRBV6-5 - -
TGTGCCAGCAGCTTGCGCAGGGGCGCTAACACTGAAGCTTTCTTT CASSLRRGANTEAFF TRBJ1-1 TRBV5-8 - -
TGTGCCAGCAGCCCCCCACTAGCGGGGAGATGGGATACGCAGTATTTT CASSPPLAGRWDTQYF TRBJ2-3 TRBV3-1 few TRBD2
TGTGCCAGCAGCCTTCTAGCGGGGGTACTTGAAGATACGCGGTATTTT CASSLLAGVLEDTRYF TRBJ2-3 TRBV3-1 - TRBD2
TGTGCCAGCAGTTACCCTAGTTTCGACCCCCGAAAGGATCTCGATGGCTACACCTTC CASSYPSFDPRKDLDGYTF TRBJ1-2 TRBV6-2/TRBV6-3 few -
TGTGCCAGCAGCGCCCGGGACAGGGGAGATCTTAGGTACTTC CASSARDRGDLRYF TRBJ2-4 TRBV9 few TRBD1
TGTGCCAGCAGCCAAGCACTAGCGGGGGGTGGTGAGCAGTTCTTC CASSQALAGGGEQFF TRBJ2-1 TRBV3-1 few TRBD2
TGTGCCAGCAGTTTCCGACAGGGACAAGAGACCCAGTACTTC CASSFRQGQETQYF TRBJ2-5 TRBV12-3/TRBV12-4 - TRBD1
TGTGCCAGCTCCGCGAGCGGGGGTAATGGCTACACCTTC CASSASGGNGYTF TRBJ1-2 TRBV18 few -
TGTGCCACCCAACGGTGGACCAAGCCAAACAACAATGAGCAGTTCTTC CATQRWTKPNNNEQFF TRBJ2-1 TRBV27 many -